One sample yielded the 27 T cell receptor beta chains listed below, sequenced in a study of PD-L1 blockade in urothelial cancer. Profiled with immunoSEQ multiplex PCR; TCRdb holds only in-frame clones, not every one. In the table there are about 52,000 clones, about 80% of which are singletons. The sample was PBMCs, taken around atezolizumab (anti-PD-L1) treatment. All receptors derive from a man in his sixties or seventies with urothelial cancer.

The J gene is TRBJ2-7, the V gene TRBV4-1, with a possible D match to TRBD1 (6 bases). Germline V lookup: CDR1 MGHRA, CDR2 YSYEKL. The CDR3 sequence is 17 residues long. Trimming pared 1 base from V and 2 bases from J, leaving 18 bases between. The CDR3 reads CASSQVWGPTGTYEQYF. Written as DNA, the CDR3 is TGCGCCAGCAGCCAAGTATGGGGTCCGACAGGAACCTACGAGCAGTACTTC.

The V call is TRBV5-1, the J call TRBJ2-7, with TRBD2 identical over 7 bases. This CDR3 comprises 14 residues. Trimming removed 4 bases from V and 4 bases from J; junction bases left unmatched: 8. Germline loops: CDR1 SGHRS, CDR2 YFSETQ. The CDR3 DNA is TGCGCCAGCAGCCCGGGGGAGCGGGGTTACGAGCAGTACTTC. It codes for CASSPGERGYEQYF. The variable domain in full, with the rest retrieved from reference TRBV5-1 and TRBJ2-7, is KAGVTQTPRYLIKTRGQQVTLSCSPISGHRSVSWYQQTPGQGLQFLFEYFSETQRNKGNFPGRFSGRQFSNSRSEMNVSTLELGDSALYLCASSPGERGYEQYFGPGTRLTVT.

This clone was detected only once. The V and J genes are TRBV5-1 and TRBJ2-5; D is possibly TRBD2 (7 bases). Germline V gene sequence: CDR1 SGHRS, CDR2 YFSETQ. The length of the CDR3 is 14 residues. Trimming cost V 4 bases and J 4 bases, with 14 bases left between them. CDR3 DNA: TGCGCCAGCAGCCTAAATGGGGGGGCAGAGACCCAGTACTTC. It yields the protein CASSLNGGAETQYF. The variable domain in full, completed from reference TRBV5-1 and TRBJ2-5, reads KAGVTQTPRYLIKTRGQQVTLSCSPISGHRSVSWYQQTPGQGLQFLFEYFSETQRNKGNFPGRFSGRQFSNSRSEMNVSTLELGDSALYLCASSLNGGAETQYFGPGTRLLVL.

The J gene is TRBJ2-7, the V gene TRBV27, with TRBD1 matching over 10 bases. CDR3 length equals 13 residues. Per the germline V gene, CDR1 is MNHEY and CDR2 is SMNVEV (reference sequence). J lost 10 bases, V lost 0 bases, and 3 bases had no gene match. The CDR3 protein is CASSLSRQGAQYF. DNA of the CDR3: TGTGCCAGCAGTTTATCTCGACAGGGGGCACAGTACTTC.

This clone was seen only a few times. CDR3 sequence: CASSIHRGMNTGELFF. CDR3 DNA sequence: TGTGCCAGCAGCATACACAGGGGCATGAACACCGGGGAGCTGTTTTTT. The genes are TRBV7-9 and TRBJ2-2, with 7 nucleotides matching TRBD1. Trimming cost V 5 bases and J 1 base; bases outside gene matches: 7. This CDR3 region has 16 residues. Germline V CDR1 and CDR2: SEHNR, FQNEAQ (reference sequence).

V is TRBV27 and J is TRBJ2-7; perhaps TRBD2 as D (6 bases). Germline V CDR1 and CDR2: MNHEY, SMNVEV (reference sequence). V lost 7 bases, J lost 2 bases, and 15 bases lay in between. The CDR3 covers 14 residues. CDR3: CASTGRTNPYEQYF. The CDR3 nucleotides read TGTGCCAGCACGGGCAGGACTAATCCCTACGAGCAGTACTTC.

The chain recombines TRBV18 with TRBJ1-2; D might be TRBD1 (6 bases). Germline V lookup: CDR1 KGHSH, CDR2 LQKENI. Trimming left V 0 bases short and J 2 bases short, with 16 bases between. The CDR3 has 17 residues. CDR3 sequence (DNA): TGTGCCAGCTCACCACCGTTACAGGGTTTGAACAACTATGGCTACACCTTC. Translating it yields CASSPPLQGLNNYGYTF.

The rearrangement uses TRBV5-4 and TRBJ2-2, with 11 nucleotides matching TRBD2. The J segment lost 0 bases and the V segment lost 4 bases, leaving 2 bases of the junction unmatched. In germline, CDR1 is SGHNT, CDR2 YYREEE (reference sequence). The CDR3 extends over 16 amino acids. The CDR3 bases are TGTGCCAGCAGCCCGACTAGCGGGGCGAACACCGGGGAGCTGTTTTTT. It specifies CASSPTSGANTGELFF.

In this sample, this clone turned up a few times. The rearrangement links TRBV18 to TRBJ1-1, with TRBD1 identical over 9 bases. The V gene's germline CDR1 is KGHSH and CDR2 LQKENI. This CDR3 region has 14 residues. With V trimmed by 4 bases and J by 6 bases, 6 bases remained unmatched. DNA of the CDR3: TGTGCCAGCTCACTCCGGGACAGGGCCTCTGAAGCTTTCTTT. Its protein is CASSLRDRASEAFF.

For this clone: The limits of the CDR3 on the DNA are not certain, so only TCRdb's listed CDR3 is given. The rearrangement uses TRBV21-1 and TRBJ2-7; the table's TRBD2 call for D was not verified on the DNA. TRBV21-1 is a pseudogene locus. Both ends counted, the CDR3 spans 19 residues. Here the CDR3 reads CASSRLGVAGGSLTYEQYF.

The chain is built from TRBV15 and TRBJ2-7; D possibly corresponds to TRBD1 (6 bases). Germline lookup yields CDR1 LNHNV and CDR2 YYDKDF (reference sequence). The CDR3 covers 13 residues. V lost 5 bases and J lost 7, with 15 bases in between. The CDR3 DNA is TGTGCCACCAGCCCTCCTGGGGGCAAAGAGCAGTACTTC. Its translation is CATSPPGGKEQYF. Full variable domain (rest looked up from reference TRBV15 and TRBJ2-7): DAMVIQNPRYQVTQFGKPVTLSCSQTLNHNVMYWYQQKSSQAPKLLFHYYDKDFNNEADTPDNFQSRRPNTSFCFLDIRSPGLGDTAMYLCATSPPGGKEQYFGPGTRLTVT.

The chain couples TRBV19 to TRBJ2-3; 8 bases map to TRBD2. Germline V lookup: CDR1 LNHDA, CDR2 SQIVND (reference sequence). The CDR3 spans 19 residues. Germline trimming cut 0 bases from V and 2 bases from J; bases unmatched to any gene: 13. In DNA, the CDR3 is TGTGCCAGTAGTATAGATGCCCCACGGGGGGGCCTAGTCACAGATACGCAGTATTTT. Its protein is CASSIDAPRGGLVTDTQYF.

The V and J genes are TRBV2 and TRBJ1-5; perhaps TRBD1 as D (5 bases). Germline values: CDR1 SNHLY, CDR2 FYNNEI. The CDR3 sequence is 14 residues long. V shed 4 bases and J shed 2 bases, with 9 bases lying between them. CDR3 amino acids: CASSGGRGNQPQHF. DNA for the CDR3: TGTGCCAGCAGTGGGGGGAGGGGCAATCAGCCCCAGCATTTT. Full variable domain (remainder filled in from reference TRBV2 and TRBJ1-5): EPEVTQTPSHQVTQMGQEVILRCVPISNHLYFYWYRQILGQKVEFLVSFYNNEISEKSEIFDDQFSVERPDGSNFTLKIRSTKLEDSAMYFCASSGGRGNQPQHFGDGTRLSIL.

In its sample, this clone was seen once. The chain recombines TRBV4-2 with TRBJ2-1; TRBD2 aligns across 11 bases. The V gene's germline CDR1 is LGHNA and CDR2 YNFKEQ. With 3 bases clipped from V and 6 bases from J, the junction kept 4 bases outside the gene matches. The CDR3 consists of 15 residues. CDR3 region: CASSHPGTSGNEQFF. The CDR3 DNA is TGTGCCAGCAGCCACCCCGGGACTAGCGGCAATGAGCAGTTCTTC.

As DNA, the CDR3 is TGTGCCAGCAGTCCCCGACAGGGGCGCAGCGTAGCTTTCTTT. Its translation: CASSPRQGRSVAFF. V is TRBV25-1 and J is TRBJ1-1, with 8 bases aligning to TRBD1. The CDR3 sequence is 14 residues long. Germline V gene data show CDR1 as MGHDK and CDR2 as SYGVNS. Trimming took 5 bases from V and 10 from J; bases not matched to a gene: 12. Using reference TRBV25-1 and TRBJ1-1 for the parts outside the CDR3, the full variable domain is EADIYQTPRYLVIGTGKKITLECSQTMGHDKMYWYQQDPGMELHLIHYSYGVNSTEKGDLSSESTVSRIRTEHFPLTLESARPSHTSQYLCASSPRQGRSVAFFGQGTRLTVV.

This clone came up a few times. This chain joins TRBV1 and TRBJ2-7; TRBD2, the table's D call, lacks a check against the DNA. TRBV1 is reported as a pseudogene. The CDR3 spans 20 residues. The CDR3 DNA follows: TGCACCAGCAGCCAAGACGGGGTAGCGGGAGGTCGTACGGGCTCCTACGAGCAGTACTTC. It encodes CTSSQDGVAGGRTGSYEQYF.

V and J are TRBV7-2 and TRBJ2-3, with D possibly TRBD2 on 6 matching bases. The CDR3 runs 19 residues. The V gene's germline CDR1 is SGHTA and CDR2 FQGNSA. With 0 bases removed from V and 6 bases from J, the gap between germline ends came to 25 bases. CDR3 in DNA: TGTGCCAGCAGCTTAGCGGCCACCGGGAGCCCCTACGCATCCGATACGCAGTATTTT. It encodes CASSLAATGSPYASDTQYF.

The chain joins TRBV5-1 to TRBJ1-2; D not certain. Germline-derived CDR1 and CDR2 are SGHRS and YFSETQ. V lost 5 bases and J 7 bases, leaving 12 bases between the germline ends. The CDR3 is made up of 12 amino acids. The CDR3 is CASRRGNGGYTF. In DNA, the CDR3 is TGCGCCAGCAGAAGAGGGAACGGTGGCTACACCTTC. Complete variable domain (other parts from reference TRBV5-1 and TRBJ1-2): KAGVTQTPRYLIKTRGQQVTLSCSPISGHRSVSWYQQTPGQGLQFLFEYFSETQRNKGNFPGRFSGRQFSNSRSEMNVSTLELGDSALYLCASRRGNGGYTFGSGTRLTVV.

CDR3 sequence (DNA): TGTGCCAGCAGCTTTTCAGGGAGCACAGATACGCAGTATTTT. It encodes CASSFSGSTDTQYF. The chain has TRBV11-3 and TRBJ2-3, with TRBD1 as a possible D gene (5 bases). V lost 3 bases to trimming and J lost 0 bases, with 7 bases between them. Germline loops: CDR1 SGHNT, CDR2 YENEEA. The CDR3 has 14 residues.

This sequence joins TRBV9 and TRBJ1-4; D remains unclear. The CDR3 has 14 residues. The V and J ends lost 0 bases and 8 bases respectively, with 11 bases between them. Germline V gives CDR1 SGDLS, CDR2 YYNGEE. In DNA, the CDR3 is TGTGCCAGCAGCGTAGGGGTAAGGGAGGAAAAACTGTTTTTT. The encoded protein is CASSVGVREEKLFF.

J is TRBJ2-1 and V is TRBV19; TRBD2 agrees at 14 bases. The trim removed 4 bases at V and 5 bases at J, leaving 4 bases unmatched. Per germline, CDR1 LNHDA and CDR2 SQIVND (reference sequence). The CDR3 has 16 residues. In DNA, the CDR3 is TGTGCCAGTAGTAGTTGGGGACTAGCGGGGGACAATGAGCAGTTCTTC. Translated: CASSSWGLAGDNEQFF.

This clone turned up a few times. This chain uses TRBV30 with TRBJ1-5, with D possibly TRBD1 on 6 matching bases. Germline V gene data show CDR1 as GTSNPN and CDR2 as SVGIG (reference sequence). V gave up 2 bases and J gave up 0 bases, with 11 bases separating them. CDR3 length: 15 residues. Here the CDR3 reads CAWSCQGRSNQPQHF. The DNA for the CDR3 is TGTGCCTGGAGTTGCCAGGGGCGTAGCAATCAGCCCCAGCATTTT.

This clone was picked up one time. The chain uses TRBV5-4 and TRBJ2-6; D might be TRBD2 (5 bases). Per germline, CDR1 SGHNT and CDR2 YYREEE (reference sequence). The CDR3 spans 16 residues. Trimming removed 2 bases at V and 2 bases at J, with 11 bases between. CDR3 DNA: TGTGCCAGCAGCTTCCTCACTAGTCCTGGGGCCAACGTCCTGACTTTC. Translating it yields CASSFLTSPGANVLTF. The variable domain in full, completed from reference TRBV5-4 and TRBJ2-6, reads ETGVTQSPTHLIKTRGQQVTLRCSSQSGHNTVSWYQQALGQGPQFIFQYYREEENGRGNFPPRFSGLQFPNYSSELNVNALELDDSALYLCASSFLTSPGANVLTFGAGSRLTVL.

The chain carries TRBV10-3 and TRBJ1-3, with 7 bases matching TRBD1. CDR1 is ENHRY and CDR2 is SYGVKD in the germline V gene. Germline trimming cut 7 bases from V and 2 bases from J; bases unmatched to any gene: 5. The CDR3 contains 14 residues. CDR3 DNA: TGTGCCATCACGGGGCAGGGGGCTGGAAACACCATATATTTT. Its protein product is CAITGQGAGNTIYF.

The DNA of the CDR3 is TGTGCCATCAGGAACAGGGGGGGCTCAGATACGCAGTATTTT. It yields the protein CAIRNRGGSDTQYF. The gene calls are TRBV10-3 and TRBJ2-3, with D tentatively TRBD1 (8 bases). In germline, CDR1 is ENHRY, CDR2 SYGVKD. Trimming stripped 6 bases from V and 4 bases from J, with 14 bases between. This CDR3 has 14 residues.

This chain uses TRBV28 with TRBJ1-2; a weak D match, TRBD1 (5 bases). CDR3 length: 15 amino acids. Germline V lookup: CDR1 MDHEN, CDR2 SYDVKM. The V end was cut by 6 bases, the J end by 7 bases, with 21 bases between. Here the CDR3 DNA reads TGTGCCAGCAGCCCCCTAAGCAGGGTAGGAGTTGGCTACACCTTC. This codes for CASSPLSRVGVGYTF.

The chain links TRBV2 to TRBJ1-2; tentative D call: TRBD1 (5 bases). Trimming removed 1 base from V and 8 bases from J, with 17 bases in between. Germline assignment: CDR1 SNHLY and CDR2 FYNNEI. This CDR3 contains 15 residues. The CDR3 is CASSEVGTLQEGYTF. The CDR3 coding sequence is TGTGCCAGCAGTGAAGTCGGGACTCTTCAGGAAGGCTACACCTTC.